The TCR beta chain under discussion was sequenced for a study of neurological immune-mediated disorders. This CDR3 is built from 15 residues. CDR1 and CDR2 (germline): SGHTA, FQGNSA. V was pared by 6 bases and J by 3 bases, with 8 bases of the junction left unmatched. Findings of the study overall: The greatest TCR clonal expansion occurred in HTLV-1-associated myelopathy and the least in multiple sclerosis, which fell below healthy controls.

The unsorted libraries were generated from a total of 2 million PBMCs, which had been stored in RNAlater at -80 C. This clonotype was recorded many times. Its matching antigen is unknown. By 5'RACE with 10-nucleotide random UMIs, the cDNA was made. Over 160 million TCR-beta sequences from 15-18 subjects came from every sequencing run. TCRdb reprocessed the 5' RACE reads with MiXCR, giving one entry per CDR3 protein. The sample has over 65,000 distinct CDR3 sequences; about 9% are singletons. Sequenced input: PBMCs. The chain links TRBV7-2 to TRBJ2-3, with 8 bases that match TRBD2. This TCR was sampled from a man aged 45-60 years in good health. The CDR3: CASSLSGDSTDTQYF. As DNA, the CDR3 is TGTGCCAGCAGTCTTAGCGGGGATAGTACAGATACGCAGTATTTT.